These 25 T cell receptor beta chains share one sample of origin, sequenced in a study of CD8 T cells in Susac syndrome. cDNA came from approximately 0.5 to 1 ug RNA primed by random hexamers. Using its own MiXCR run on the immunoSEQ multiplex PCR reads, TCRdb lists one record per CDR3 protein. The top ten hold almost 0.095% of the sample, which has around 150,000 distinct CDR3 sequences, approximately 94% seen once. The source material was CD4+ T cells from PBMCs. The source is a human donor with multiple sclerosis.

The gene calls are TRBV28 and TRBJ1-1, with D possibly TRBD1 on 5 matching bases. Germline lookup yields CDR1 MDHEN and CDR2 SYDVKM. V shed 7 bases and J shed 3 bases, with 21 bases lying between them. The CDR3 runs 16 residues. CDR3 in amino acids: CASIPDVGRGDTEAFF. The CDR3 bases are TGTGCCAGCATTCCGGACGTGGGGCGCGGGGACACTGAAGCTTTCTTT.

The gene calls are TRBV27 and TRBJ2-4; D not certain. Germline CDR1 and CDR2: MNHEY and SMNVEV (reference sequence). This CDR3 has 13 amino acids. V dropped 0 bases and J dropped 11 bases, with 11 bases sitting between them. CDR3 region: CASSLSIFGLQYF. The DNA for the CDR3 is TGTGCCAGCAGTTTATCGATCTTTGGGCTTCAGTACTTC.

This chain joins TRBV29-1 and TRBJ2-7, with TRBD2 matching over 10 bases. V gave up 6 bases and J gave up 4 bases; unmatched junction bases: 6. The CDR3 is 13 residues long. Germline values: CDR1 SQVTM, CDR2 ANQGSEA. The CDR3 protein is CSVKAGGTYEQYF. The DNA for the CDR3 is TGCAGCGTAAAAGCGGGAGGGACGTACGAGCAGTACTTC.

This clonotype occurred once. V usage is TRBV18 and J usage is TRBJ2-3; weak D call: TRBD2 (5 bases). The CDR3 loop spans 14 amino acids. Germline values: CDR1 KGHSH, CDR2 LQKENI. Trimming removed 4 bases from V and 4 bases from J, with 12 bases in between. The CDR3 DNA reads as TGTGCCAGCTCACAGCGGTGGCAACCAGATACGCAGTATTTT. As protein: CASSQRWQPDTQYF.

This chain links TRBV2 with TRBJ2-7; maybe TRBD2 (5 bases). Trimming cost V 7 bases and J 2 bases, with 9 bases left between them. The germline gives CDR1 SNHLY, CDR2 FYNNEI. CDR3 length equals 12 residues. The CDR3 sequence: CASTGGPYEQYF. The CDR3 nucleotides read TGTGCCAGCACAGGAGGTCCCTACGAGCAGTACTTC. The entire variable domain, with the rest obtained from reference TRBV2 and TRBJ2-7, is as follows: EPEVTQTPSHQVTQMGQEVILRCVPISNHLYFYWYRQILGQKVEFLVSFYNNEISEKSEIFDDQFSVERPDGSNFTLKIRSTKLEDSAMYFCASTGGPYEQYFGPGTRLTVT.

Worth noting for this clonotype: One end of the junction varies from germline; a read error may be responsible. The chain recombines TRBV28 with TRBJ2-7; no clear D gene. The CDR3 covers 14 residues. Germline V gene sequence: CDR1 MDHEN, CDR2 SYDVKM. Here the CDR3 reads CASSLSLPPYEQYF. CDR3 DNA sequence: TGTGCCAGCAGCTTATCCCTTCCCCCCTACGAGCAGTACTTC.

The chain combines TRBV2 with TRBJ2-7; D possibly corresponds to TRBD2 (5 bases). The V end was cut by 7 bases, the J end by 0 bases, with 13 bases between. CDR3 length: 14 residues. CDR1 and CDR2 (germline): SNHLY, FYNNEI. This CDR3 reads CASTRESSSYEQYF. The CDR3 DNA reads TGTGCCAGCACTAGGGAGTCTAGCTCCTACGAGCAGTACTTC.

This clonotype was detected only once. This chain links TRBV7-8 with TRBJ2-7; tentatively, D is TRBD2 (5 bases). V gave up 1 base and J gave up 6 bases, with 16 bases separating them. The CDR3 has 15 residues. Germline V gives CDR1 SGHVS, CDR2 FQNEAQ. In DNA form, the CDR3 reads TGTGCCAGCAGCTTAGTGGTAGTAGGGAGTAGCGAGCAGTACTTC. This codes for CASSLVVVGSSEQYF.

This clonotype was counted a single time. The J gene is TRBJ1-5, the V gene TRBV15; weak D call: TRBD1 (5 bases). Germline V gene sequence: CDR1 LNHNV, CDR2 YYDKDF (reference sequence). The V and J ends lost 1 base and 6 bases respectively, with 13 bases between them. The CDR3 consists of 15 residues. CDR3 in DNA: TGTGCCACCAGCAGAGTGGGGGGGGTGGGTCAGCCCCAGCATTTT. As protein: CATSRVGGVGQPQHF.

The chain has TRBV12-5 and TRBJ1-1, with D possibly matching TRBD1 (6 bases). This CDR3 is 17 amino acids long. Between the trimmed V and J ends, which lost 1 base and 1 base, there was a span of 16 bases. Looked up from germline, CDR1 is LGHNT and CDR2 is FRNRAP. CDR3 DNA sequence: TGTGCTAGTGGTTTGGCCTCCTGGGGAGGGGGGAACACTGAAGCTTTCTTT. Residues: CASGLASWGGGNTEAFF.

For the CDR3, the DNA is TGTGCCAGCAGCCCAGCCAGGGCAGATACGCAGTATTTT. Its protein product is CASSPARADTQYF. The rearrangement links TRBV7-3 to TRBJ2-3, with a weak D call TRBD1 (5 bases). The CDR3 runs to 13 residues. V was cut by 5 bases and J by 4 bases, with 10 bases left in between. Germline CDR1 reads SGHTA; CDR2 reads FQGTGA.

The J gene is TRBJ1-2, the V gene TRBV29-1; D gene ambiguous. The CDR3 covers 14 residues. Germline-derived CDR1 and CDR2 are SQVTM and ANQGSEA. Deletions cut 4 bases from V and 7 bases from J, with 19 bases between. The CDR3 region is CSVGRRGSLGGYTF. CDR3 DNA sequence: TGCAGCGTTGGGAGAAGAGGATCGTTGGGTGGCTACACCTTC.

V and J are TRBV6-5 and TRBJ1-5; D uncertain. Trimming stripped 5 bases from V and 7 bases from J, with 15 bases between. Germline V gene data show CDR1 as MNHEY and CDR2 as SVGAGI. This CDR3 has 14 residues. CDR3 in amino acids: CASSRWESGQPQHF. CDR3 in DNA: TGTGCCAGCAGTCGTTGGGAATCGGGGCAGCCCCAGCATTTT.

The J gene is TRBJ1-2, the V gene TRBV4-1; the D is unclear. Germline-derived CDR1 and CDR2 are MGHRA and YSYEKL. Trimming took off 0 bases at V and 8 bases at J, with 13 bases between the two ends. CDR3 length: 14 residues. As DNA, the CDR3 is TGCGCCAGCAGCCAAGAGATCCAGGTCCGGGGCTACACCTTC. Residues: CASSQEIQVRGYTF.

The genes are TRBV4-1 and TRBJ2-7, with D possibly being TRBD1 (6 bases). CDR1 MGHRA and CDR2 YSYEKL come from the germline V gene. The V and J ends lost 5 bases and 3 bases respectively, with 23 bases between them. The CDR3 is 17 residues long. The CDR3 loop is CASSSILTGATYYEQYF. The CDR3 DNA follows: TGCGCCAGCAGCTCCATACTGACAGGAGCCACCTACTACGAGCAGTACTTC.

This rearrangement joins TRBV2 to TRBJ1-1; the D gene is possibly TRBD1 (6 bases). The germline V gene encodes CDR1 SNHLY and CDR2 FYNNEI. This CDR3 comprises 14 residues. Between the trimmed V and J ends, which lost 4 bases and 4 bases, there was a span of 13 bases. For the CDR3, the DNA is TGTGCCAGCAGTGTGGGGGGCGGGGGCACTGAAGCTTTCTTT. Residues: CASSVGGGGTEAFF.

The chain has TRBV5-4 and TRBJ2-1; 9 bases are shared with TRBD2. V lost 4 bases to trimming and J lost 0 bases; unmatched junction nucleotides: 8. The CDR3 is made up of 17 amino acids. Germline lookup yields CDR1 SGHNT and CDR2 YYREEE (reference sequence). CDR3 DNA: TGTGCCAGCAGCCCCGGGATGACTAGCGGCTCCTACAATGAGCAGTTCTTC. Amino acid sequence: CASSPGMTSGSYNEQFF.

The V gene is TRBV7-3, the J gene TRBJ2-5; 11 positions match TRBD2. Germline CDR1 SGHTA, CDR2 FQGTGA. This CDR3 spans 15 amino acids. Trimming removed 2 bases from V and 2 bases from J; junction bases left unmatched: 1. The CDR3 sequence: CASSLGTSGQETQYF. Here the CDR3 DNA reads TGTGCCAGCAGCTTAGGGACTAGCGGACAAGAGACCCAGTACTTC.

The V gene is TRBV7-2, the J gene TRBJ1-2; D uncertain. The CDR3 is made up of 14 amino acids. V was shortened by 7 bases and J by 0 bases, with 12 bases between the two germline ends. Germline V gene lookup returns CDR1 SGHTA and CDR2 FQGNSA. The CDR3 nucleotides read TGTGCCAGCACCCCCGGCTGGGCTAACTATGGCTACACCTTC. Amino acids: CASTPGWANYGYTF.

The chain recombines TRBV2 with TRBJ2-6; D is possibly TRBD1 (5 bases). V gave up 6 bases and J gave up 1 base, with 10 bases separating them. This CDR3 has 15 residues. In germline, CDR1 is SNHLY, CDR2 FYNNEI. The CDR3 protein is CASRQGGSGANVLTF. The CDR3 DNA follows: TGTGCCAGCAGGCAGGGTGGTTCTGGGGCCAACGTCCTGACTTTC.

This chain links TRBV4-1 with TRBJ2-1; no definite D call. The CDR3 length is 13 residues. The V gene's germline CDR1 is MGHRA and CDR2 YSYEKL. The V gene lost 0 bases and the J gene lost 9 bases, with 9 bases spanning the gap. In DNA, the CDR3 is TGCGCCAGCAGCCAAGATTGGGATACTGAGCAGTTCTTC. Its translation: CASSQDWDTEQFF.

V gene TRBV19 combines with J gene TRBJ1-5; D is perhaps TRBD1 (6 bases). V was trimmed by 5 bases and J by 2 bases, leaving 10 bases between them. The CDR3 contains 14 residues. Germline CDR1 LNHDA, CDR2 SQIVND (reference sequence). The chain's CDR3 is CASSSTGRNQPQHF. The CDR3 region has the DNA TGTGCCAGTAGTTCAACAGGGCGCAATCAGCCCCAGCATTTT. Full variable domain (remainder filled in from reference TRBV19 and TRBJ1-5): DGGITQSPKYLFRKEGQNVTLSCEQNLNHDAMYWYRQDPGQGLRLIYYSQIVNDFQKGDIAEGYSVSREKKESFPLTVTSAQKNPTAFYLCASSSTGRNQPQHFGDGTRLSIL.

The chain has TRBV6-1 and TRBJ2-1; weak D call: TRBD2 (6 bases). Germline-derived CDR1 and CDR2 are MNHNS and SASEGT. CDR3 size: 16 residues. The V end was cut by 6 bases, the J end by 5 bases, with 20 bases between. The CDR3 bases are TGTGCCAGCAGCCCAGGAATAGCGGCAGATGACAATGAGCAGTTCTTC. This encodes CASSPGIAADDNEQFF.

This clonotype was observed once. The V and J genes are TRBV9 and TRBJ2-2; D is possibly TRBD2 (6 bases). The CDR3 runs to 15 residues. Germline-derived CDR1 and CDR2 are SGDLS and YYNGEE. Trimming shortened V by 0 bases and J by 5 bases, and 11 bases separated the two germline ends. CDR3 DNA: TGTGCCAGCAGCGTAGGTGGGACTCAGACCGGGGAGCTGTTTTTT. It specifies CASSVGGTQTGELFF.

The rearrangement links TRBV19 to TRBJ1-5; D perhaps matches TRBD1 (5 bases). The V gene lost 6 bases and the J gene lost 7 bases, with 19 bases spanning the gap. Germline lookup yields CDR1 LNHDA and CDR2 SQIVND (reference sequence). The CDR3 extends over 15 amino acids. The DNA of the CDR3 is TGTGCCAGTAGACTTCAAGGGGCCCCAGGACAGCCCCAGCATTTT. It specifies CASRLQGAPGQPQHF.